A single sample is the source of the 13 T cell receptor beta chains below, sequenced in a study of blood T cell repertoires in COVID-19. Only in-frame clones appear in the TCRdb table, and some are missing; sequencing was by immunoSEQ multiplex PCR. The sample has 250,000 or so clones, approximately 91% seen once. Material: peripheral blood. The receptor set was obtained from a woman aged 60 to 75 with acute or convalescent COVID-19.

This chain links TRBV18 with TRBJ2-5; D unresolved. Trimming pared 6 bases from V and 5 bases from J, leaving 10 bases between. The CDR3 has 12 residues. The germline CDR1 and CDR2 sequences are KGHSH and LQKENI. The CDR3 is CASSPGQETQYF. The CDR3 nucleotides are TGTGCCAGCTCCCCGGGTCAGGAGACCCAGTACTTC.

This chain connects TRBV6-6 to TRBJ2-5; 11 bases agree with TRBD2. Germline CDR1 reads MNHNY; CDR2 reads SVGAGI (reference sequence). J was trimmed by 3 bases and V by 4 bases; bases with no gene match: 7. The CDR3 length is 16 residues. CDR3 in DNA: TGTGCCAGCAGTTTCCCTACTAGCGGGGGTGAAGAGACCCAGTACTTC. This codes for CASSFPTSGGEETQYF.

The genes are TRBV7-9 and TRBJ2-1, with TRBD2 matching 8 bases. The CDR3 sequence is 14 residues long. Trimming removed 6 bases from V and 3 bases from J; junction bases left unmatched: 4. Germline lookup yields CDR1 SEHNR and CDR2 FQNEAQ (reference sequence). CDR3 loop: CASRRAGGYNEQFF. In DNA, the CDR3 is TGTGCCAGCAGACGGGCGGGAGGCTACAATGAGCAGTTCTTC.

The gene calls are TRBV7-8 and TRBJ1-2, with D uncertain. This CDR3 region has 13 residues. Per germline, CDR1 SGHVS and CDR2 FQNEAQ. V dropped 1 base and J dropped 4 bases, with 7 bases sitting between them. The CDR3 protein is CASSLGGSYGYTF. The CDR3 DNA reads as TGTGCCAGCAGCTTAGGCGGGAGCTATGGCTACACCTTC.

The chain links TRBV15 to TRBJ2-1, with unresolved D. The CDR3 length is 15 residues. V was shortened by 0 bases and J by 1 base, with 7 bases between the two germline ends. Germline-derived CDR1 and CDR2 are LNHNV and YYDKDF (reference sequence). This CDR3 reads CATSRDYPSYNEQFF. CDR3 nucleotide sequence: TGTGCCACCAGCAGAGACTACCCTTCCTACAATGAGCAGTTCTTC.

A few counts support this clone. This chain links TRBV10-3 with TRBJ1-2; D gene unclear. Germline V gene data show CDR1 as ENHRY and CDR2 as SYGVKD. With 8 bases removed from V and 5 bases from J, the gap between germline ends came to 12 bases. CDR3 length: 12 residues. CDR3 sequence (DNA): TGTGCCATCTTCGGGGTAGGGTATGGCTACACCTTC. Its translation is CAIFGVGYGYTF.

V usage is TRBV7-9 and J usage is TRBJ2-3; TRBD1 matches at 7 bases. This CDR3 region has 16 residues. Unmatched junction bases numbered 7, after V lost 4 bases and J lost 0 bases. The germline V gene has CDR1 SEHNR and CDR2 FQNEAQ (reference sequence). Here the CDR3 reads CASSSYRGRSTDTQYF. The CDR3 DNA is TGTGCCAGCAGCTCCTACAGGGGTCGGAGCACAGATACGCAGTATTTT.

The DNA for the CDR3 is TGTGCCAGCTCACCATCCCAGTGGGCTAGCGGGAGAGAGAACATTCAGTACTTC. Encoded protein: CASSPSQWASGRENIQYF. The genes are TRBV18 and TRBJ2-4, with 10 bases identical to TRBD2. V shed 2 bases, J shed 7 bases, and the junction held 14 bases outside the gene matches. Germline CDR1 KGHSH, CDR2 LQKENI. The CDR3 totals 18 residues.

This clone was counted once. The chain carries TRBV11-2 and TRBJ1-4; maybe TRBD1 (6 bases). Germline CDR1 is SGHAT and CDR2 is FQNNGV. The CDR3 spans 15 residues. V lost 4 bases, J lost 8 bases, and 17 bases lay in between. CDR3 nucleotides: TGTGCCAGCAGCTCGCCGGGACACGGGGAGGAAAAACTGTTTTTT. Protein product: CASSSPGHGEEKLFF. The full variable domain, in which reference TRBV11-2 and TRBJ1-4 provide the parts outside the CDR3, is EAGVAQSPRYKIIEKRQSVAFWCNPISGHATLYWYQQILGQGPKLLIQFQNNGVVDDSQLPKDRFSAERLKGVDSTLKIQPAKLEDSAVYLCASSSPGHGEEKLFFGSGTQLSVL.

This clone was detected only once. V usage is TRBV2 and J usage is TRBJ2-7; maybe TRBD2 (6 bases). CDR1 SNHLY and CDR2 FYNNEI come from the germline V gene. The CDR3 covers 12 residues. V lost 4 bases and J lost 10, with 14 bases in between. The CDR3 bases are TGTGCCAGCAGTGGCCCTAGCGCCCTCCAGTACTTC. Translated: CASSGPSALQYF.

The DNA of the CDR3 is TGTGCCAGCAAGCCGTGGGAGGCTAACTATGGCTACACCTTC. It yields the protein CASKPWEANYGYTF. V usage is TRBV27 and J usage is TRBJ1-2, with no clear D. Trimming removed 7 bases from V and 0 bases from J, with 12 bases in between. The CDR3 consists of 14 residues. CDR1 and CDR2 from the germline V gene are MNHEY and SMNVEV (reference sequence).

In this sample, this clone turned up once. The genes are TRBV5-1 and TRBJ2-7, with D unclear. Germline assignment: CDR1 SGHRS and CDR2 YFSETQ. Trimming took off 1 base at V and 3 bases at J, with 14 bases between the two ends. The CDR3 has 15 residues. CDR3 sequence (DNA): TGCGCCAGCAGCTTGCGTCCCGACTCTCTCTACGAGCAGTACTTC. This encodes CASSLRPDSLYEQYF.

CDR3 nucleotide sequence: TGCGCCAGCAGCTTGGTTTGGCGGGACTACAATGAGCAGTTCTTC. It is translated as CASSLVWRDYNEQFF. The chain joins TRBV5-1 to TRBJ2-1; possibly TRBD2 for D (6 bases). The CDR3 covers 15 residues. The V and J ends lost 0 bases and 3 bases respectively, with 10 bases between them. CDR1 SGHRS and CDR2 YFSETQ come from the germline V gene.